The T cell receptor (beta chain) under discussion was sequenced for a study of beta chain features in type 1 diabetes. Findings and caveats of the study: In all four CD4+ subsets, TCRB CDR3 length was significantly, moderately reduced in type 1 diabetes. Compared with healthy donors, patients appeared to share more similar naive, central memory and regulatory TCRB repertoires.

A few counts support this clone. The antigen remains unidentified. Using CD45RO/CCR7/CD25/CD127/CD95/CD27, CD4+ naive, central memory, regulatory and stem cell-like memory cells were sorted. The CDR3 is made up of 16 amino acids. After removal of 3 bases from V and 8 bases from J, the junction contained 8 bases not matched to a gene. Germline V gives CDR1 LNHDA, CDR2 SQIVND (reference sequence). Expressed TCRB transcripts got sequenced, as all isolated RNA was reverse transcribed. This table comes from immunoSEQ multiplex PCR, and its TCRdb copy is limited to in-frame clones, with some not included. This repertoire shows about 700,000 clones, 13% found once; its top ten account for approximately 0.022%.

Sequenced: naive CD4+ T cells from blood. The V call is TRBV19, the J call TRBJ1-6; 9 bases agree with TRBD1. The receptor's source is a man between 18 and 35 years old with type 1 diabetes. DNA of the CDR3: TGTGCCAGTAGTATCGGCCCGGGACAGGGTGATTCACCCCTCCACTTT. This sequence encodes CASSIGPGQGDSPLHF.